A selection of T cell receptor beta chains follows, all from one sample in a study of identifying expanded T cells in peripheral blood. Repertoires were generated with immunoSEQ multiplex PCR, while TCRdb's copy carries only in-frame clones and drops some. This sample has tens of thousands of clones; 88% occur once, and the top ten carry approximately 5%. Specimen: blood. The receptor source for this set is a person between 18 and 69 years old in good health. Both conserved end residues are part of each CDR3. D genes are given only for firm matches. Clone size is stated in some rows and not others, as once, few, many or a class when expanded.

- TRBJ1-5 - TRBV7-2 TGTGCCAGCACCTGGAATAGCAATCAGCCCCAGCATTTT CASTWNSNQPQHF
- TRBJ1-5 once TRBV19 TGTGCCACCTCGAGGGAGACAGGATTCAATCAGCCCCAGCATTTT CATSRETGFNQPQHF
TRBD1 TRBJ2-1 - TRBV6-4 TGTGCCAGCAGTCGGGGGACAGGGGTAGGTGAGCAGTTCTTC CASSRGTGVGEQFF
- TRBJ2-7 - TRBV6-6 TGTGCCAGCAGACGGGGGACCTACGAGCAGTACTTC CASRRGTYEQYF
- TRBJ1-1 once TRBV27 TGTGCCAGCAGTTTAGGGGCGGGAGGGGGCACTGAAGCTTTCTTT CASSLGAGGGTEAFF
TRBD2 TRBJ2-5 - TRBV7-9 TGTGCCAGCAGCTTACCGCTAGGGCGGGAGGCGGAGACCCAGTACTTC CASSLPLGREAETQYF
- TRBJ1-5 - TRBV7-6 - CASSLFGEGQGGPQHF
- TRBJ2-7 - TRBV11-3 TGTGCCAGCAGCTTACAAGGGACTTCCTACGAGCAGTACTTC CASSLQGTSYEQYF
- TRBJ1-1 - TRBV6-5 TGTGCCAGCAGTCCGGACAGCCTTGAAGCTTTCTTT CASSPDSLEAFF
TRBD1 TRBJ1-6 few TRBV29-1 TGCAGCGTCCGGGGACAGGGTGATTCACCCCTCCACTTT CSVRGQGDSPLHF
TRBD1 TRBJ1-1 - TRBV5-1 TGCGCCAGCAGCAATCCAGACAGGGATGGAGCTTTCTTT CASSNPDRDGAFF
TRBD1 TRBJ1-2 - TRBV5-4 TGTGCCAGCAGCCCCGAGGGGACAGGGGGAGAACGGTATGGCTACACCTTC CASSPEGTGGERYGYTF
TRBD1 TRBJ1-1 - TRBV27 TGTGCCAGCAGTCCGACAGGGATCACTGAAGCTTTCTTT CASSPTGITEAFF
- TRBJ2-7 - TRBV30 TGTGCCTGGAGTGTGGGGCTAGTCTACGAGCAGTACTTC CAWSVGLVYEQYF
- TRBJ1-5 - TRBV18 TGTGCCAGCTCACCAGGGGGCAAGCAGCCCCAGCATTTT CASSPGGKQPQHF
- TRBJ2-1 - TRBV6-1 TGTGCCAGCAGTGAGACCGGGACTCACCCCGGGCAGTTCTTC CASSETGTHPGQFF
- TRBJ1-1 - TRBV5-5 TGTGCCAGCAGCTTGACCTCCCTTGAAGCTTTCTTT CASSLTSLEAFF
- TRBJ1-1 - TRBV11-3 TGTGCCAGCAGCTTAGATAAGAAGCCTTTCTTT CASSLDKKPFF
- TRBJ1-4 - TRBV6-1 TGTGCCAGCAGTGTGAGGCCAAGAGACGAAAAACTGTTTTTT CASSVRPRDEKLFF
- TRBJ2-2 - TRBV5-4 TGTGCCAGCAGCTTCCGGGGCCTCACCGGGGAGCTGTTTTTT CASSFRGLTGELFF
- TRBJ2-1 - TRBV11-2 TGTGCCAGCAGCTTAGCGTTCGGGCAGGGTCGAACTTACAATGAGCAGTTCTTC CASSLAFGQGRTYNEQFF
- TRBJ1-4 - TRBV5-1 TGCGCCAGCAGCTTGGACGGAGAAGGAAAACTGTTTTTT CASSLDGEGKLFF
TRBD2 TRBJ2-2 - TRBV11-1 TGTGCCAGCAGCTGGACTAGCACCCCGCCAGGGGAGCTGTTTTTT CASSWTSTPPGELFF
- TRBJ2-1 - TRBV6-5 TGTGCCAGCAGGGGCGGGGGCCTCGGGAGTGAGCAGTTCTTC CASRGGGLGSEQFF
- TRBJ1-3 - TRBV5-4 TGTGCCAGCAGCTTGGATCCCGGATCTGGAAACACCATATATTTT CASSLDPGSGNTIYF
TRBD1 TRBJ1-1 - TRBV10-2 TGCGCCAGCAGTGGTACAGGGGGTTTTAACACTGAAGCTTTCTTT CASSGTGGFNTEAFF